Following are 2 T cell receptor beta chains from one sample sequenced in a study of OX40 agonist ivuxolimab in advanced cancers. Data came from immunoSEQ multiplex PCR; TCRdb stores just in-frame clones and leaves some out. The sample holds approximately 50,000 clones, over 90% seen once. The sequencing here drew on CD4+ or CD8+ T cells sorted from blood, taken in a trial of the OX40 agonist ivuxolimab. Source of these receptors: an adult with an advanced solid tumor such as melanoma, head and neck, liver or kidney cancer.

Concerning this clone itself: Other nucleotide sequences in the sample specify the same CDR3. The chain uses TRBV7-3 and TRBJ2-3; maybe TRBD2 (5 bases). The V end lost 2 bases, the J end lost 0 bases, and 9 bases lay between the germline ends. The CDR3 extends over 15 amino acids. CDR1 SGHTA and CDR2 FQGTGA come from the germline V gene. The CDR3 spells CASSLSGGSTDTQYF. CDR3 DNA: TGTGCCAGCAGCTTATCCGGCGGGAGCACAGATACGCAGTATTTT.

This chain connects TRBV7-9 to TRBJ2-5; D is perhaps TRBD1 (5 bases). The germline V gene encodes CDR1 SEHNR and CDR2 FQNEAQ (reference sequence). V dropped 5 bases and J dropped 4 bases, with 20 bases sitting between them. The CDR3 sequence is 16 residues long. The CDR3 sequence is CASSPRNHPRGETQYF. The CDR3 bases are TGTGCCAGCAGCCCCCGTAATCACCCTAGGGGAGAGACCCAGTACTTC. The full variable domain, with the rest looked up from reference TRBV7-9 and TRBJ2-5, is DTGVSQNPRHKITKRGQNVTFRCDPISEHNRLYWYRQTLGQGPEFLTYFQNEAQLEKSRLLSDRFSAERPKGSFSTLEIQRTEQGDSAMYLCASSPRNHPRGETQYFGPGTRLLVL.